The 19 T cell receptor beta chains given below trace back to one sample, sequenced in a study of beta chain features in type 1 diabetes (dated by TCRdb to 2017 to 2018). Receptor libraries were prepared by the immunoSEQ multiplex PCR assay. The entire isolated RNA was reverse transcribed using the High Capacity cDNA Reverse Transcription Kit, and thus expressed TCRB transcripts were sequenced. Drawn from immuneACCESS, this table holds only the in-frame rearrangements with V and J called that TCRdb kept. Clones are partly lost; checked studies trace under half to an unresolved V gene and leave the rest unexplained. Across this sample there are roughly 400,000 clones, with about 15% seen only once. The ten largest clonotypes hold roughly 0.036% of the sample. The specimen was naive CD4+ T cells from blood. Reading the label with the study, this specimen's cell subset or site is: true naive CD4+ T cells. All receptors derive from a young man in good health.

This clone was seen a few times. The chain carries TRBV4-3 and TRBJ1-2; D is undetermined. Looked up from germline, CDR1 is LGHNA and CDR2 is YSLEER. The CDR3 is made up of 13 amino acids. Trimming pared 0 bases from V and 5 bases from J, leaving 7 bases between. The chain's CDR3 is CASSQDTHYGYTF. The CDR3, as DNA: TGCGCCAGCAGCCAAGATACTCATTATGGCTACACCTTC.

This clone was counted only a few times. The chain employs TRBV30 and TRBJ1-2, with D possibly being TRBD1 (5 bases). The CDR3 extends over 13 amino acids. Looked up from germline, CDR1 is GTSNPN and CDR2 is SVGIG (reference sequence). Trimming cost V 2 bases and J 2 bases, with 9 bases left between them. The CDR3 DNA reads as TGTGCCTGGAGTAATTCAGGGAACTATGGCTACACCTTC. Translated, it gives CAWSNSGNYGYTF.

This chain uses TRBV4-2 with TRBJ1-1; tentative D call: TRBD1 (5 bases). The CDR3 contains 16 residues. V was shortened by 3 bases and J by 3 bases, with 17 bases between the two germline ends. Germline V lookup: CDR1 LGHNA, CDR2 YNFKEQ. The CDR3 nucleotides are TGTGCCAGCAGCCAGTCTGGGGCTCGGGGGGACACTGAAGCTTTCTTT. Its translation is CASSQSGARGDTEAFF.

V is TRBV4-1 and J is TRBJ1-6, with D uncertain. Germline CDR1 is MGHRA and CDR2 is YSYEKL. V was clipped by 1 base and J by 8 bases, with 6 bases between them. This CDR3 has 13 amino acids. CDR3 loop: CASSQAGYSPLHF. The DNA for the CDR3 is TGCGCCAGCAGCCAAGCTGGGTATTCACCCCTCCACTTT.

A few counts support this clone. CDR3 bases: TGTGCCAGCAGCCTTCTCAGAACACTAGCGACGCAGTATTTT. This codes for CASSLLRTLATQYF. The chain couples TRBV14 to TRBJ2-3; 7 bases map to TRBD2. Per germline, CDR1 SGHDN and CDR2 FVKESK. Losses at the gene ends were 4 bases for V and 9 bases for J; bases not matched to a gene: 10. The CDR3 has 14 residues.

This clone turned up a few times. V and J are TRBV11-3 and TRBJ1-5; D call uncertain. This CDR3 spans 13 amino acids. Trimming removed 0 bases at V and 4 bases at J, with 4 bases between. Per germline, CDR1 SGHNT and CDR2 YENEEA. Here the CDR3 DNA reads TGTGCCAGCAGCTTAGAGGTAAATCAGCCCCAGCATTTT. Translated, it gives CASSLEVNQPQHF.

In this sample, this clone turned up a few times. In the same sample, other DNA sequences code for this CDR3. The chain uses TRBV10-3 and TRBJ2-3; 7 positions agree with TRBD1. Germline V gene lookup returns CDR1 ENHRY and CDR2 SYGVKD. V was clipped by 8 bases and J by 2 bases; unmatched bases: 7. The CDR3 totals 14 residues. The CDR3 sequence: CAIRTGTDTDTQYF. The CDR3 DNA reads as TGTGCCATCCGAACCGGGACAGACACAGATACGCAGTATTTT.

The chain couples TRBV5-6 to TRBJ2-7; 9 nucleotides line up with TRBD1. J lost 6 bases, V lost 5 bases, and 15 bases had no gene match. The CDR3 covers 16 residues. CDR1 and CDR2 from the germline V gene are SGHDT and YYEEEE. CDR3 nucleotide sequence: TGTGCCAGCAGACAGACCGAGGACAGGGGAAATGGCGAGCAGTACTTC. It yields the protein CASRQTEDRGNGEQYF.

This clone has only a few counts. This is likely a read error, given that the CDR3 carries no conserved phenylalanine or tryptophan at its end. The DNA is omitted, as the CDR3 cannot be located on it reliably, and the CDR3 follows TCRdb's listing. V is TRBV25-1 and J is TRBJ2-7; the listed D gene, TRBD1, was not tested against the DNA. The germline CDR1 and CDR2 sequences are MGHDK and SYGVNS. Termini included, the CDR3 measures 13 amino acids. CDR3 sequence: CASSDYISADIFT.

The table lists this clone with a few counts. The CDR3 sequence: CASSRTSGFRTGELFF. The CDR3 DNA sequence: TGTGCCAGCAGCCGTACCTCAGGGTTTAGGACCGGGGAGCTGTTTTTT. V and J are TRBV14 and TRBJ2-2; TRBD1 is a possible D gene (5 bases). Germline V gene data show CDR1 as SGHDN and CDR2 as FVKESK. The CDR3 is made up of 16 amino acids. Trimming cost V 4 bases and J 5 bases, with 17 bases left between them. The entire variable domain, with the rest obtained from reference TRBV14 and TRBJ2-2, is as follows: EAGVTQFPSHSVIEKGQTVTLRCDPISGHDNLYWYRRVMGKEIKFLLHFVKESKQDESGMPNNRFLAERTGGTYSTLKVQPAELEDSGVYFCASSRTSGFRTGELFFGEGSRLTVL.

This clone was detected only a few times. This rearrangement joins TRBV4-3 to TRBJ2-7; 8 nucleotides align to TRBD1. Germline values: CDR1 LGHNA, CDR2 YSLEER. The V and J ends lost 2 bases and 3 bases, in that order; junction bases with no gene match: 9. The CDR3 sequence is 16 residues long. The CDR3 protein is CASSQLSGTGVYEQYF. The CDR3 DNA reads TGCGCCAGCAGCCAATTGTCGGGGACAGGAGTCTACGAGCAGTACTTC.

This chain connects TRBV25-1 to TRBJ1-1; D uncertain. Germline V gene lookup returns CDR1 MGHDK and CDR2 SYGVNS. The CDR3 runs 14 residues. V was shortened by 1 base and J by 1 base, with 7 bases between the two germline ends. CDR3 residues: CASSESSTNTEAFF. CDR3 bases: TGTGCCAGCAGTGAATCATCCACGAACACTGAAGCTTTCTTT.

This clone was counted a few times. The gene calls are TRBV30 and TRBJ2-1, with unresolved D. The length of the CDR3 is 11 residues. Trimming stripped 1 base from V and 8 bases from J, with 6 bases between. Germline CDR1 and CDR2: GTSNPN and SVGIG (reference sequence). CDR3 protein: CAWSGYDEQFF. CDR3 sequence (DNA): TGTGCCTGGAGTGGGTACGATGAGCAGTTCTTC.

This clone has more than one count but fewer than ten. The same CDR3 also results from other DNA sequences found in this sample. The chain recombines TRBV18 with TRBJ1-5; tentative D call: TRBD1 (5 bases). V was trimmed by 2 bases and J by 5 bases, leaving 7 bases between them. CDR1 is KGHSH and CDR2 is LQKENI in the germline V gene. The CDR3 totals 13 residues. The CDR3 sequence is CASSPTGDQPQHF. The CDR3 DNA reads TGTGCCAGCTCACCAACGGGGGATCAGCCCCAGCATTTT.

This clone has a handful of counts. The rearrangement uses TRBV6-5 and TRBJ1-2, with a tentative D call TRBD1 (6 bases). Germline CDR1 and CDR2: MNHEY and SVGAGI. This CDR3 comprises 12 residues. Trimming left V 6 bases short and J 6 bases short, with 11 bases between. Here the CDR3 reads CASSRGHNGYTF. The DNA for the CDR3 is TGTGCCAGCAGCAGGGGTCACAATGGCTACACCTTC.

This clone was recorded only once. The V gene is TRBV7-8, the J gene TRBJ2-6; the D gene is possibly TRBD1 (5 bases). Germline V lookup: CDR1 SGHVS, CDR2 FQNEAQ. V was pared by 5 bases and J by 0 bases, with 8 bases between. This CDR3 spans 15 amino acids. CDR3 region: CASSGRVSGANVLTF. Here the CDR3 DNA reads TGTGCCAGCAGCGGCAGGGTCTCTGGGGCCAACGTCCTGACTTTC.

The chain employs TRBV7-9 and TRBJ2-5; 10 nucleotides agree with TRBD2. The trim removed 0 bases at V and 4 bases at J, leaving 2 bases unmatched. The CDR3 runs to 15 residues. CDR1 is SEHNR, CDR2 FQNEAQ, per germline (reference sequence). The CDR3 loop reads CASSLAGTSAETQYF. The CDR3 DNA follows: TGTGCCAGCAGCTTAGCAGGGACTAGCGCAGAGACCCAGTACTTC.

This clone has a handful of counts. The rearrangement uses TRBV2 and TRBJ2-7; D unclear. CDR1 is SNHLY and CDR2 is FYNNEI in the germline V gene. V was clipped by 8 bases and J by 4 bases, with 6 bases between them. The CDR3 is 10 amino acids. CDR3 DNA sequence: TGTGCCAGCCAACCTTACGAGCAGTACTTC. Protein product: CASQPYEQYF.

The gene calls are TRBV7-6 and TRBJ2-1, with D uncertain. Germline CDR1 SGHVS, CDR2 FNYEAQ. This CDR3 has 14 amino acids. The V and J ends lost 1 base and 1 base respectively, with 5 bases between them. CDR3 coding DNA: TGTGCCAGCAGCTTAGGCCGGTCCTACAATGAGCAGTTCTTC. It yields the protein CASSLGRSYNEQFF.